This TCR beta chain was documented in a study of T cells after yellow fever vaccination. Points from the study as a whole: Abundant bulk-population clonotypes could contaminate the FACS-sorted repertoires.

Conversion of TCR transcripts into cDNA relied on 5'RACE template switching, which added a universal primer site and UMIs. MiXCR, applied by TCRdb to the 5' RACE reads, yields one record per CDR3 protein. Here the sample spans around 120,000 distinct CDR3 sequences, roughly 15% being singletons. As for this clonotype: Its target is not known.

CDR1 DFQATT and CDR2 SNEGSKA come from the germline V gene (reference sequence). Deletions cut 3 bases from V and 3 bases from J, with 14 bases between. This CDR3 region has 14 residues. Sequencing used CD8+ T cells sorted from PBMCs, obtained 5 days after the yellow fever booster vaccination. This TCR was recovered from a man between 18 and 35 years old who received the YFV17D yellow fever vaccine. The V gene is TRBV20-1, the J gene TRBJ1-1; D is unresolved. CDR3 sequence (DNA): TGCAGTGCTAGTCCGGCAGATAGATACACTGAAGCTTTCTTT. Amino acid sequence: CSASPADRYTEAFF.